The 22 T cell receptor beta chains below all came from one sample that was sequenced in a study of cytotoxic CD8 clonotypes in ibrutinib-treated CLL. Profiled with immunoSEQ multiplex PCR; TCRdb holds only in-frame clones, not every one. The table lists about 300,000 clones, approximately 79% of them singletons. The sample was PBMCs, taken at disease progression, from a patient treated with ibrutinib. These receptors were taken from a human donor with chronic lymphocytic leukemia.

The chain uses TRBV6-1 and TRBJ2-5; 9 bases match TRBD2. Germline V gives CDR1 MNHNS, CDR2 SASEGT. J lost 5 bases, V lost 2 bases, and 18 bases had no gene match. The CDR3 is 19 residues long. The CDR3 sequence: CASSEWDSGGHPRGETQYF. The CDR3 DNA follows: TGTGCCAGCAGTGAATGGGATAGCGGGGGCCATCCCCGGGGGGAGACCCAGTACTTC.

The chain recombines TRBV9 with TRBJ1-2, with D possibly matching TRBD1 (5 bases). This CDR3 has 16 amino acids. CDR1 and CDR2 from the germline V gene are SGDLS and YYNGEE. V was cut by 3 bases and J by 1 base, with 16 bases left in between. The CDR3 region has the DNA TGTGCCAGCAGCGCAGATTCCAGGGTTATTAACTATGGCTACACCTTC. As protein: CASSADSRVINYGYTF.

The chain combines TRBV6-5 with TRBJ2-7; no definite D call. The CDR3 extends over 15 amino acids. V was cut by 6 bases and J by 0 bases, with 15 bases left in between. Germline assignment: CDR1 MNHEY and CDR2 SVGAGI. CDR3 sequence: CASSASGSGSYEQYF. CDR3 bases: TGTGCCAGCAGCGCTTCCGGATCCGGCTCCTACGAGCAGTACTTC.

The DNA for the CDR3 is TGCAGCGTAGATAGCGGGGTCCTCAACACCGGGGAGCTGTTTTTT. This sequence encodes CSVDSGVLNTGELFF. The genes are TRBV29-1 and TRBJ2-2; 8 bases agree with TRBD2. The CDR3 totals 15 residues. V shed 6 bases and J 2 bases; nucleotides not matched to a gene: 8. CDR1 and CDR2 (germline): SQVTM, ANQGSEA.

CDR3 residues: CASSQRASYEQYF. Here the CDR3 DNA reads TGCGCCAGCAGCCAACGCGCCTCCTACGAGCAGTACTTC. The chain joins TRBV4-3 to TRBJ2-7; D is undetermined. V lost 2 bases and J 0 bases, leaving 5 bases between the germline ends. Germline CDR1 LGHNA, CDR2 YSLEER. The CDR3 contains 13 residues.

The rearrangement links TRBV29-1 to TRBJ2-7; D uncertain. The length of the CDR3 is 11 residues. CDR1 and CDR2 (germline): SQVTM, ANQGSEA. Trimming took 2 bases from V and 0 from J, leaving 2 bases between them. For the CDR3, the DNA is TGCAGCGTTGAACACTCCTACGAGCAGTACTTC. The encoded protein is CSVEHSYEQYF.

The rearrangement links TRBV5-4 to TRBJ2-3; no reliable D call. Trimming stripped 1 base from V and 4 bases from J, with 4 bases between. Germline values: CDR1 SGHNT, CDR2 YYREEE (reference sequence). This CDR3 spans 12 amino acids. CDR3 sequence (DNA): TGTGCCAGCAGCTTGATCGCAGATACGCAGTATTTT. Its translation is CASSLIADTQYF. Full variable domain (missing parts from reference TRBV5-4 and TRBJ2-3): ETGVTQSPTHLIKTRGQQVTLRCSSQSGHNTVSWYQQALGQGPQFIFQYYREEENGRGNFPPRFSGLQFPNYSSELNVNALELDDSALYLCASSLIADTQYFGPGTRLTVL.

V is TRBV29-1 and J is TRBJ2-2; D possibly matches TRBD1 or TRBD2 (5 bases each). The CDR3 consists of 15 residues. Germline V gene sequence: CDR1 SQVTM, CDR2 ANQGSEA. The V end was cut by 5 bases, the J end by 6 bases, with 19 bases between. The CDR3 protein is CSVRRGVGVPGELFF. As DNA, the CDR3 is TGCAGCGTTCGCCGAGGGGTAGGGGTCCCCGGGGAGCTGTTTTTT.

The rearrangement links TRBV23-1 to TRBJ1-5; 7 nucleotides match TRBD1. TRBV23-1 is labeled an ORF, and its function is uncertain. Germline trimming cut 6 bases from V and 2 bases from J; bases unmatched to any gene: 13. This CDR3 has 17 amino acids. The DNA for the CDR3 is TGCGCCAGCAGCGGGCCCCTTGACAGGGTTTGCAATCAGCCCCAGCATTTT. Protein: CASSGPLDRVCNQPQHF.

This clone showed up just a few times. The chain employs TRBV4-1 and TRBJ2-7; D may match TRBD1 or TRBD2 (5 bases each). CDR3 length: 15 amino acids. With 3 bases removed from V and 2 bases from J, the gap between germline ends came to 14 bases. Germline values: CDR1 MGHRA, CDR2 YSYEKL. This CDR3 is CASSQLTRGTYEQYF. The CDR3 nucleotides read TGCGCCAGCAGCCAGTTAACTCGGGGCACCTACGAGCAGTACTTC.

The rearrangement uses TRBV18 and TRBJ2-3; weak D call: TRBD2 (5 bases). V lost 0 bases and J 0 bases, leaving 10 bases between the germline ends. Germline V gene lookup returns CDR1 KGHSH and CDR2 LQKENI. The CDR3 is 16 amino acids. The CDR3 DNA follows: TGTGCCAGCTCACCACCTAGCGTATTTAGCACAGATACGCAGTATTTT. Protein sequence: CASSPPSVFSTDTQYF.

The V and J genes are TRBV4-2 and TRBJ1-5; D gene uncertain. V lost 5 bases, J lost 1 base, and 6 bases lay in between. This CDR3 comprises 13 residues. The germline V gene encodes CDR1 LGHNA and CDR2 YNFKEQ. In nucleotides, the CDR3 is TGTGCCAGCAGCTTAGAAAGCAATCAGCCCCAGCATTTT. This encodes CASSLESNQPQHF.

This chain uses TRBV5-1 with TRBJ2-1; D is ambiguous. Between the trimmed V and J ends, which lost 1 base and 8 bases, there was a span of 19 bases. This CDR3 is built from 16 residues. The V gene's germline CDR1 is SGHRS and CDR2 YFSETQ. Written as DNA, the CDR3 is TGCGCCAGCAGCTTGCTTCCATCGGACGGATACGATGAGCAGTTCTTC. Residues: CASSLLPSDGYDEQFF.

The genes are TRBV10-3 and TRBJ2-3, with 9 nucleotides matching TRBD1. The CDR3 loop spans 16 amino acids. V was clipped by 4 bases and J by 3 bases; unmatched bases: 8. Germline V gene sequence: CDR1 ENHRY, CDR2 SYGVKD. The CDR3 here is CAISVLGTGKTDTQYF. As DNA, the CDR3 is TGTGCCATCAGTGTCCTCGGGACAGGGAAAACAGATACGCAGTATTTT.

The chain has TRBV2 and TRBJ2-7; 8 nucleotides line up with TRBD1. The CDR3 totals 14 residues. The ends lost 7 bases at V and 3 bases at J; junction bases unmatched: 8. CDR1 and CDR2 from the germline V gene are SNHLY and FYNNEI. The CDR3 DNA reads as TGTGCCAGCAATAACGCTGGGACAGGCTACGAGCAGTACTTC. Translating gives CASNNAGTGYEQYF.

This clone has just one count. V usage is TRBV18 and J usage is TRBJ2-2; tentative D call: TRBD2 (5 bases). V shed 6 bases and J shed 4 bases, with 18 bases lying between them. This CDR3 has 16 residues. Per the germline V gene, CDR1 is KGHSH and CDR2 is LQKENI. The CDR3 loop reads CASSSRGFEGTGELFF. The CDR3 coding sequence is TGTGCCAGCTCGAGTCGAGGTTTTGAGGGCACCGGGGAGCTGTTTTTT.

The chain joins TRBV11-2 to TRBJ2-7; 11 positions agree with TRBD2. After removal of 5 bases from V and 5 bases from J, the junction contained 8 bases not matched to a gene. CDR1 and CDR2 from the germline V gene are SGHAT and FQNNGV. This CDR3 has 15 amino acids. The CDR3 reads CASSQTSGRLHEQYF. Here the CDR3 DNA reads TGTGCCAGCAGCCAAACTAGCGGGAGACTCCACGAGCAGTACTTC.

The chain joins TRBV7-2 to TRBJ2-5, with D hard to call. CDR1 and CDR2 (germline): SGHTA, FQGNSA. The CDR3 has 14 residues. The V end was cut by 2 bases, the J end by 4 bases, with 11 bases between. CDR3 amino acids: CASSLFGWGETQYF. DNA for the CDR3: TGTGCCAGCAGCTTATTCGGGTGGGGAGAGACCCAGTACTTC.

The V call is TRBV9, the J call TRBJ2-7; D is perhaps TRBD1 (6 bases). Trimming left V 0 bases short and J 7 bases short, with 14 bases between. The CDR3 consists of 14 residues. Germline CDR1 and CDR2: SGDLS and YYNGEE. The CDR3 DNA sequence: TGTGCCAGCAGCGTAGCCTCAGGGGTTAGGGAGCAGTACTTC. Residues: CASSVASGVREQYF.

This chain connects TRBV20-1 to TRBJ2-5; D ambiguous. Trimming pared 4 bases from V and 3 bases from J, leaving 6 bases between. The CDR3 is 11 amino acids. From germline, CDR1 is DFQATT and CDR2 SNEGSKA (reference sequence). As DNA, the CDR3 is TGCAGTGCTATTCGGAAAGAGACCCAGTACTTC. Residues: CSAIRKETQYF.

This chain joins TRBV4-1 and TRBJ2-6; unclear D gene. This CDR3 is 14 amino acids long. V was shortened by 0 bases and J by 2 bases, with 2 bases between the two germline ends. From germline, CDR1 is MGHRA and CDR2 YSYEKL. The chain's CDR3 is CASSQDPGANVLTF. The DNA for the CDR3 is TGCGCCAGCAGCCAAGATCCTGGGGCCAACGTCCTGACTTTC.

J is TRBJ2-7 and V is TRBV11-2; D remains unclear. The CDR3 covers 13 residues. V gave up 6 bases and J gave up 3 bases, with 12 bases separating them. Germline V gene sequence: CDR1 SGHAT, CDR2 FQNNGV. The CDR3 bases are TGTGCCAGCAGGGTAACACCCCACTACGAGCAGTACTTC. Translated, it gives CASRVTPHYEQYF.